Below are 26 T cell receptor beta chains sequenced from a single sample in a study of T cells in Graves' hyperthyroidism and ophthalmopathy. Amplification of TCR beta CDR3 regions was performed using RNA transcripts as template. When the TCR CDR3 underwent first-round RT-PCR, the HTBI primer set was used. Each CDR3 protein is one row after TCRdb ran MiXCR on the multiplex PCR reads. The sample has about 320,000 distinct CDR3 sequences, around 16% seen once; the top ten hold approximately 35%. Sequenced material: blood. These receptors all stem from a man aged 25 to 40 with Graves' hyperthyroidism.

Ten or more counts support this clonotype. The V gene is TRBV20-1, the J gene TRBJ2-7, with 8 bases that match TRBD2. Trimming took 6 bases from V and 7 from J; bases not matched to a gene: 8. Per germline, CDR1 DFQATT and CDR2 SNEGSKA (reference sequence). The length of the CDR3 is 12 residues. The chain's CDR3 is CSAHGRGREQYF. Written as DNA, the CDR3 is TGCAGTGCCCACGGGAGGGGTAGGGAGCAGTACTTC.

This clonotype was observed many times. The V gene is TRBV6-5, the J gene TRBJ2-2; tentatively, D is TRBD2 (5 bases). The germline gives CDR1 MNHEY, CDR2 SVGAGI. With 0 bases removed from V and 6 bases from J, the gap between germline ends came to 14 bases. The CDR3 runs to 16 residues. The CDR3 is CASSYSPSSEAGELFF. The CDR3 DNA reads TGTGCCAGCAGTTACTCGCCTAGCTCAGAGGCCGGGGAGCTGTTTTTT.

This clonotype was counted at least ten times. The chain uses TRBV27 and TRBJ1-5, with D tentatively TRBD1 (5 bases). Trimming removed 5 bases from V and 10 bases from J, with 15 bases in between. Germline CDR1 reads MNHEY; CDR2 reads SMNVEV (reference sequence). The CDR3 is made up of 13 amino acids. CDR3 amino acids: CASSPGPKLPQHF. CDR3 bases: TGTGCCAGCAGTCCAGGGCCCAAGTTACCCCAGCATTTT.

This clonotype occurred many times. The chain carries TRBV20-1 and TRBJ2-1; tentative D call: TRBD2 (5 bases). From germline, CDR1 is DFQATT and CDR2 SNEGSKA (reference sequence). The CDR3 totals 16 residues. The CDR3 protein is CSRKRSRERAYNEQFF. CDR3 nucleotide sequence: TGCAGCCGTAAACGATCTAGAGAGAGGGCATACAATGAGCAGTTCTTC.

The CDR3: CASTDTSAVTDTQYF. Written as DNA, the CDR3 is TGTGCCAGCACCGATACTAGCGCGGTGACAGATACGCAGTATTTT. This chain links TRBV3-1 with TRBJ2-3, with 7 bases fitting TRBD2. After removal of 7 bases from V and 3 bases from J, the junction contained 10 bases not matched to a gene. The CDR3 has 15 amino acids. Germline V CDR1 and CDR2: LGHDT, YNNKEL (reference sequence).

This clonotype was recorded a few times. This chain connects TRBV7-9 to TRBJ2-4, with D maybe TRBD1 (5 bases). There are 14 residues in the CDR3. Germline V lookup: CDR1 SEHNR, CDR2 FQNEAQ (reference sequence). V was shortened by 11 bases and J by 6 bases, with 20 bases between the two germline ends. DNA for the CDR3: TGTGCCGTGCTACCCGGGCCTCAGGGAAACATTCAGTACTTC. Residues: CAVLPGPQGNIQYF.

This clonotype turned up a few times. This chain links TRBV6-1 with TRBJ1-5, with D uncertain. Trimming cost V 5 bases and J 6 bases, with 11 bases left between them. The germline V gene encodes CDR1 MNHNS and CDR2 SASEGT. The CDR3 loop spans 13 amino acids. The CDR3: CASSQRVVQPQHF. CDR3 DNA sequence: TGTGCCAGCAGTCAAAGGGTGGTTCAGCCCCAGCATTTT.

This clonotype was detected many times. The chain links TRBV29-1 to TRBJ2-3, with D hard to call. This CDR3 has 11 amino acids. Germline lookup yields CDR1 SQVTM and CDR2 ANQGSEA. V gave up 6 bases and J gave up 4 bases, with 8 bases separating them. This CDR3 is CSVGSADTQYF. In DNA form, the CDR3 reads TGCAGCGTCGGTTCGGCAGATACGCAGTATTTT.

The CDR3: CASREGETESSYNSPLHF. CDR3 bases: TGTGCCAGCAGGGAGGGTGAGACAGAGAGCTCCTATAATTCACCCCTCCACTTT. The chain joins TRBV27 to TRBJ1-6; D possibly corresponds to TRBD1 (5 bases). The length of the CDR3 is 18 residues. Germline V gene lookup returns CDR1 MNHEY and CDR2 SMNVEV (reference sequence). The V end lost 6 bases, the J end lost 0 bases, and 18 bases lay between the germline ends.

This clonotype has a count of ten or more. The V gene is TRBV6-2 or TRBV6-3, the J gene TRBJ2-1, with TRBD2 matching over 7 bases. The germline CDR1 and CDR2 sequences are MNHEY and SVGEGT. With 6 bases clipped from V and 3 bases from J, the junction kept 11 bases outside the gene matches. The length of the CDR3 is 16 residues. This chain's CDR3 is CASSMLAERGYNEQFF. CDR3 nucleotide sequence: TGTGCCAGCAGCATGCTAGCGGAACGGGGCTACAATGAGCAGTTCTTC.

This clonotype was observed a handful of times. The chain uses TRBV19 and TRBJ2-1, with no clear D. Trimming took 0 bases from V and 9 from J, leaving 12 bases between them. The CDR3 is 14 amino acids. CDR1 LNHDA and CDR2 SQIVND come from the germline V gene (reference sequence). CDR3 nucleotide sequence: TGTGCCAGTAGTATAGATTCAGTCATAGGTGAGCAGTTCTTC. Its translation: CASSIDSVIGEQFF. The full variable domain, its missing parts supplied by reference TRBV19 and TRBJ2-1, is DGGITQSPKYLFRKEGQNVTLSCEQNLNHDAMYWYRQDPGQGLRLIYYSQIVNDFQKGDIAEGYSVSREKKESFPLTVTSAQKNPTAFYLCASSIDSVIGEQFFGPGTRLTVL.

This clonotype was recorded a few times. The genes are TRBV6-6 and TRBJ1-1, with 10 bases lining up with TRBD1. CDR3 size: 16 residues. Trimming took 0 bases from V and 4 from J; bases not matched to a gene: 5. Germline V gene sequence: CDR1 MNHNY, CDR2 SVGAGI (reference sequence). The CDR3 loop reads CASSYSGTGVGTEAFF. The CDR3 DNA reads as TGTGCCAGCAGTTACTCGGGGACAGGGGTTGGCACTGAAGCTTTCTTT.

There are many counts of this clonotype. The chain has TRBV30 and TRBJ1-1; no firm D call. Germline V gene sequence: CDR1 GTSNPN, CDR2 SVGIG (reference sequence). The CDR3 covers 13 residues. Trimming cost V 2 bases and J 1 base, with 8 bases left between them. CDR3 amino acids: CAWSFTENTEAFF. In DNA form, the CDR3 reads TGTGCCTGGAGTTTTACGGAGAACACTGAAGCTTTCTTT.

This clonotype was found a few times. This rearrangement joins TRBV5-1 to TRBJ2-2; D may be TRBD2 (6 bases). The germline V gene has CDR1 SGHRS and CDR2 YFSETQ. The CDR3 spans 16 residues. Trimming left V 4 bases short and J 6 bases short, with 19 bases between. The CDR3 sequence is CASSDYGSGVSGELFF. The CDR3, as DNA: TGCGCCAGCAGCGATTACGGGAGTGGGGTGTCCGGGGAGCTGTTTTTT. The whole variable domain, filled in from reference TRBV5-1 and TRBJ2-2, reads KAGVTQTPRYLIKTRGQQVTLSCSPISGHRSVSWYQQTPGQGLQFLFEYFSETQRNKGNFPGRFSGRQFSNSRSEMNVSTLELGDSALYLCASSDYGSGVSGELFFGEGSRLTVL.

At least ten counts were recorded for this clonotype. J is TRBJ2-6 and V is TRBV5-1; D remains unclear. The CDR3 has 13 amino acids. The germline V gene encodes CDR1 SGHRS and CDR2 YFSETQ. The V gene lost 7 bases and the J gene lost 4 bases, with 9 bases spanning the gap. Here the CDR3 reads CASDIDGANVLTF. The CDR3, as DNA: TGCGCCAGCGACATAGACGGGGCCAACGTCCTGACTTTC.

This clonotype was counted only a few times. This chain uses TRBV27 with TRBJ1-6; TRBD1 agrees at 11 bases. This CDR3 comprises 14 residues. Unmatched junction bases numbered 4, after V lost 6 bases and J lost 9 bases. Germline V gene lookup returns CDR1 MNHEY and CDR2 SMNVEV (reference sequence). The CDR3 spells CASSRDRGSSPLHF. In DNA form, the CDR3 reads TGTGCCAGCAGCCGGGACAGGGGGAGTTCACCCCTCCACTTT.

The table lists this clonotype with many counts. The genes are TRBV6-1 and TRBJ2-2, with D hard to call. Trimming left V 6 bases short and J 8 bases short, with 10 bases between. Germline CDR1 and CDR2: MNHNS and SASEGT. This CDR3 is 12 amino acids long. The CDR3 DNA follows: TGTGCCAGCAGGGTATCATCGGGGGAGCTGTTTTTT. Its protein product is CASRVSSGELFF.

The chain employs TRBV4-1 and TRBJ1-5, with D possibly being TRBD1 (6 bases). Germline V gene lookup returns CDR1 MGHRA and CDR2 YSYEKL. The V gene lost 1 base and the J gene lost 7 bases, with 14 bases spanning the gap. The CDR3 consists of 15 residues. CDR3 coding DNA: TGCGCCAGCAGCCAAGCCGGCAGGGGAGCCCAGCCCCAGCATTTT. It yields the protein CASSQAGRGAQPQHF.

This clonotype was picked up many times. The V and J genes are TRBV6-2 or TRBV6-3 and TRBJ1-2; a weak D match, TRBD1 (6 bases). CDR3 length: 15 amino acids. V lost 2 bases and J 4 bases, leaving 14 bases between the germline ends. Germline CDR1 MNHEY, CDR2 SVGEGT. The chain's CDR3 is CASSYTATGIYGYTF. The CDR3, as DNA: TGTGCCAGCAGTTACACGGCGACAGGAATCTATGGCTACACCTTC.

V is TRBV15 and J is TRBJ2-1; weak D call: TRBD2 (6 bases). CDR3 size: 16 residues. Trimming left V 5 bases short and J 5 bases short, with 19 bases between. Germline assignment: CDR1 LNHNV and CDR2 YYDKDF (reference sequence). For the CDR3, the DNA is TGTGCCACCAGCGCCGGAGAGGAAGCGGGCAACAATGAGCAGTTCTTC. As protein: CATSAGEEAGNNEQFF.

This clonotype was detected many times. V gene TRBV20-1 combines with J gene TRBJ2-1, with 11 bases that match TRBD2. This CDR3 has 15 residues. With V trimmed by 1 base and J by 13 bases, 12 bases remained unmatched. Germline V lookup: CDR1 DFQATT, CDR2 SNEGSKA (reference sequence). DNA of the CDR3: TGCAGTGCTAGAGGTCCGGGACTAGCGGATCCTTCCCAGTTCTTC. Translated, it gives CSARGPGLADPSQFF.

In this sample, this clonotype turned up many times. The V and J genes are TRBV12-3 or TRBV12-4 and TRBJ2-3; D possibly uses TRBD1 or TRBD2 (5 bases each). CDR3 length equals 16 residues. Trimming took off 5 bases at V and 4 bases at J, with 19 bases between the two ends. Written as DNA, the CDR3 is TGTGCCAGCAGTCCCCCCGGGGCGATCGGCGCAGATACGCAGTATTTT. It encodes CASSPPGAIGADTQYF.

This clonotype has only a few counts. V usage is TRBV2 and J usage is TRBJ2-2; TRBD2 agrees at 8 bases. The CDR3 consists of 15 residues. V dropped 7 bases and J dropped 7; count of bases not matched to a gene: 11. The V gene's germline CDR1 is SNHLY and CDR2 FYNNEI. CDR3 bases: TGTGCCAGCACAGCGGAGGGACTAGGTGGCGGGGAGCTGTTTTTT. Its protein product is CASTAEGLGGGELFF. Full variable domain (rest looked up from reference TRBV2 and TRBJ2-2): EPEVTQTPSHQVTQMGQEVILRCVPISNHLYFYWYRQILGQKVEFLVSFYNNEISEKSEIFDDQFSVERPDGSNFTLKIRSTKLEDSAMYFCASTAEGLGGGELFFGEGSRLTVL.

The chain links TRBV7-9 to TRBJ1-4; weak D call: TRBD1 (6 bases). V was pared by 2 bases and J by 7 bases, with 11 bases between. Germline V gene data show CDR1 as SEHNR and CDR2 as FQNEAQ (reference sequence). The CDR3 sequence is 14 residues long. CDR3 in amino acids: CASSLMGAGEKLFF. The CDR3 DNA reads TGTGCCAGCAGCTTAATGGGGGCCGGTGAAAAACTGTTTTTT.

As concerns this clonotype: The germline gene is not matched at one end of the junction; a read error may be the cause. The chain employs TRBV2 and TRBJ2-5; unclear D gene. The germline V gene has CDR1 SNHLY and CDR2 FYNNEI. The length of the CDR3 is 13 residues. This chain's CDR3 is CASSAVPQETRYF. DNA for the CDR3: TGTGCCAGTTCGGCGGTTCCCCAAGAGACCCGGTACTTC.

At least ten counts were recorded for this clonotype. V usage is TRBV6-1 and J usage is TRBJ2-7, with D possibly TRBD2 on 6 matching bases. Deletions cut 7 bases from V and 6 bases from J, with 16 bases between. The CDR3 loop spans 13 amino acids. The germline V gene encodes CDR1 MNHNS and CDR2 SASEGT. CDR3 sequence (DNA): TGTGCCAGCAAGTGGAGGGCGGTCCCCGAGCAGTACTTC. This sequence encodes CASKWRAVPEQYF.